This T cell receptor (beta chain) was identified during a study of shared clonotypes between healthy human individuals. Sorted-subset replicate PCRs used about 190 ng of genomic DNA. This amount corresponded to 30,000 to 35,000 T cell genomes. The method was immunoSEQ multiplex PCR; TCRdb's version includes in-frame clones alone and lacks a portion of them. The table lists about 2.3 million clones, just over 90% of them singletons. For this clone: The antigen remains undetermined.

Study-level results: Limited genetic and exposure-history diversity came from having few donors.

Sequencing input: naive CD4+ T cells from PBMCs. Subset: CD45RA+ positively selected. This TCR came from a man between 18 and 29 years old in good health. Some clones in this sample may be carry-over from other donors' samples.

CDR3 sequence reads: CSVARQLNTEAFF. CDR3 nucleotides: TGCAGCGTTGCAAGACAGTTGAACACTGAAGCTTTCTTT. The chain couples TRBV29-1 to TRBJ1-1; TRBD1 might be the D (5 bases). Trimming took off 4 bases at V and 0 bases at J, with 9 bases between the two ends. Germline V CDR1 and CDR2: SQVTM, ANQGSEA. The CDR3 totals 13 residues.